This T cell receptor (beta chain) comes out of a study of OX40 agonist ivuxolimab in advanced cancers. The wider study: An anti-OX40 (CD134) antibody with agonistic activity, ivuxolimab, was administered to patients.

The table came from immunoSEQ multiplex PCR; TCRdb's copy has only in-frame clones and leaves some out. The data contain about 64,000 clones, around 84% of them singletons. This clone has only one observation. The sequence derives from an adult with an advanced solid tumor such as melanoma, head and neck, liver or kidney cancer. The material was CD4+ or CD8+ T cells sorted from blood, obtained in a trial of the OX40 agonist ivuxolimab.

In DNA form, the CDR3 reads TGTGCCAGTGGGGGGGAGGCCCACGAGCAGTACTTC. This codes for CASGGEAHEQYF. This chain uses TRBV7-2 with TRBJ2-7; 7 bases match TRBD2. V shed 9 bases and J 5 bases; nucleotides not matched to a gene: 7. The CDR3 contains 12 residues. The germline V gene encodes CDR1 SGHTA and CDR2 FQGNSA.